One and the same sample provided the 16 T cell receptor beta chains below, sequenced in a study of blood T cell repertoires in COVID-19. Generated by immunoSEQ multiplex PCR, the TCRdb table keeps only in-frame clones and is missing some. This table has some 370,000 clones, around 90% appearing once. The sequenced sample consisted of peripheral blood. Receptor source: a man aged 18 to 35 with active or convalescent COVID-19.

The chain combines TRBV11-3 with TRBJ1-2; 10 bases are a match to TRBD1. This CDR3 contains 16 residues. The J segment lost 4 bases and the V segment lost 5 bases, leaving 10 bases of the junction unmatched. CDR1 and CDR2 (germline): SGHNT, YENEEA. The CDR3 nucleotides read TGTGCCAGCAGCGTAACGTACGACAGGGGGCTCTATGGCTACACCTTC. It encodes CASSVTYDRGLYGYTF.

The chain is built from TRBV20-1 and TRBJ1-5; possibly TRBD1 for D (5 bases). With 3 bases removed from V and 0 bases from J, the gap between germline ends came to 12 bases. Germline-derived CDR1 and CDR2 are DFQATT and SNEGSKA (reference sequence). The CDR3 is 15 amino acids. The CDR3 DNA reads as TGCAGTGCTAGTATAGGGACTTATAGCAATCAGCCCCAGCATTTT. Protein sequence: CSASIGTYSNQPQHF.

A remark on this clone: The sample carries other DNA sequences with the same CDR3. The CDR3 bases are TGTGCCAGCAGGAAGGGGGTTGATCAGCCCCAGCATTTT. Translation gives CASRKGVDQPQHF. The rearrangement joins TRBV28 to TRBJ1-5, with D perhaps matching TRBD1 (6 bases). The V and J ends lost 6 bases and 5 bases respectively, with 11 bases between them. CDR1 is MDHEN, CDR2 SYDVKM, per germline. The CDR3 is 13 amino acids. Using reference TRBV28 and TRBJ1-5 for the parts outside the CDR3, the full variable domain is DVKVTQSSRYLVKRTGEKVFLECVQDMDHENMFWYRQDPGLGLRLIYFSYDVKMKEKGDIPEGYSVSREKKERFSLILESASTNQTSMYLCASRKGVDQPQHFGDGTRLSIL.

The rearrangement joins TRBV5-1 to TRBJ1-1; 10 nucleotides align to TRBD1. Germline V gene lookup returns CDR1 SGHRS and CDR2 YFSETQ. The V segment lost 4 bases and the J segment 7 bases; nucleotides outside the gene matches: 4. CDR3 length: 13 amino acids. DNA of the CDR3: TGCGCCAGCAGCGGGGGACAGGGGTTTGAAGCTTTCTTT. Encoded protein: CASSGGQGFEAFF.

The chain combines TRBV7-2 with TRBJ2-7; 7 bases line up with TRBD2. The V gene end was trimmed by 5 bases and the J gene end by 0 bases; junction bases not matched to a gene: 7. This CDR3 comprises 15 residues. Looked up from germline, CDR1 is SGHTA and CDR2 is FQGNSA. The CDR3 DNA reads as TGTGCCAGCAGCCATGTAGCGGGTCTCTCCTACGAGCAGTACTTC. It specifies CASSHVAGLSYEQYF.

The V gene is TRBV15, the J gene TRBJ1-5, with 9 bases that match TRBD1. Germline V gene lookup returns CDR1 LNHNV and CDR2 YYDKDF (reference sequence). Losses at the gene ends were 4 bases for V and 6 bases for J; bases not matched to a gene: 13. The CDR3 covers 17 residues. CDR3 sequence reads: CATSTEGQGVDRQPQHF. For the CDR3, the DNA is TGTGCCACCAGCACAGAGGGACAGGGTGTAGACCGTCAGCCCCAGCATTTT. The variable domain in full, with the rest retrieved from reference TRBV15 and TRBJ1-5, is DAMVIQNPRYQVTQFGKPVTLSCSQTLNHNVMYWYQQKSSQAPKLLFHYYDKDFNNEADTPDNFQSRRPNTSFCFLDIRSPGLGDTAMYLCATSTEGQGVDRQPQHFGDGTRLSIL.

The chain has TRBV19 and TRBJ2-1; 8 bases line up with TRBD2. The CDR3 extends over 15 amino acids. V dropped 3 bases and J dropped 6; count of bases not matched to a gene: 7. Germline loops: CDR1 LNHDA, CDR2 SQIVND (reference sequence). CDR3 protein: CASSIIGLAGNEQFF. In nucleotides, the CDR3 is TGTGCCAGTAGTATCATCGGCCTAGCGGGCAATGAGCAGTTCTTC.

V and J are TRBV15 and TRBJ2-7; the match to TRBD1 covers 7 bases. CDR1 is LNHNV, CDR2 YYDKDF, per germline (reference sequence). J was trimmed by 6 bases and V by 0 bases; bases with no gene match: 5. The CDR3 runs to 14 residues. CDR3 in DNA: TGTGCCACCAGCAGAGATTTCGCAGGGGGCGAGCAGTACTTC. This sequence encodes CATSRDFAGGEQYF. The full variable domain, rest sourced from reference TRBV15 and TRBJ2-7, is DAMVIQNPRYQVTQFGKPVTLSCSQTLNHNVMYWYQQKSSQAPKLLFHYYDKDFNNEADTPDNFQSRRPNTSFCFLDIRSPGLGDTAMYLCATSRDFAGGEQYFGPGTRLTVT.

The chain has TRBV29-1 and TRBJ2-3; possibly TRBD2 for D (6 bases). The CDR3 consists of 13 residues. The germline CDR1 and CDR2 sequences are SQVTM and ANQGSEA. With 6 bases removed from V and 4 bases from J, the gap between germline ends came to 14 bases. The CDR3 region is CSVTLTSPDTQYF. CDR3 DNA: TGCAGCGTCACCCTGACTAGTCCAGATACGCAGTATTTT.

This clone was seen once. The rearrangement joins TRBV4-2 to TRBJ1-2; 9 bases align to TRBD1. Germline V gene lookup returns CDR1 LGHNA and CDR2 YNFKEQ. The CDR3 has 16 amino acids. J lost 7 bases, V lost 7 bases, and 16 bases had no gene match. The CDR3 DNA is TGTGCCAGCAACGACGACGACAGGGGGAGGGGGCTTGGCTACACCTTC. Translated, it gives CASNDDDRGRGLGYTF.

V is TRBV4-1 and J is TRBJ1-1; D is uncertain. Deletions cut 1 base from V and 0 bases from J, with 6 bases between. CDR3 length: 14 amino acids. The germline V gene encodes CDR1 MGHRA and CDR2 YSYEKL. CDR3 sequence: CASSQGHLNTEAFF. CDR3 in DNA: TGCGCCAGCAGCCAAGGGCATTTGAACACTGAAGCTTTCTTT.

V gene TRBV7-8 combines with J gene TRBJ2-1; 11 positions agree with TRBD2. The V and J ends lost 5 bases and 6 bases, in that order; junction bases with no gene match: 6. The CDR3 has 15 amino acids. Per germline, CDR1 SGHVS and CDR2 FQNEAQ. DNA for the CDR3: TGTGCCAGCAGCAACCCTAGCGGGGGGCTCAATGAGCAGTTCTTC. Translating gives CASSNPSGGLNEQFF.

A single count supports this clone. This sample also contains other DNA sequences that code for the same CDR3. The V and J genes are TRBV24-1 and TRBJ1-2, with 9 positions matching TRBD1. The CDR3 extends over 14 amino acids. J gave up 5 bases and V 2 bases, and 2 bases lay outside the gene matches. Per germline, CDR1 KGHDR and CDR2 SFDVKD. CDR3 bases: TGTGCCACCAGTGATTCCGGGACAGGGTATGGCTACACCTTC. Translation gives CATSDSGTGYGYTF.

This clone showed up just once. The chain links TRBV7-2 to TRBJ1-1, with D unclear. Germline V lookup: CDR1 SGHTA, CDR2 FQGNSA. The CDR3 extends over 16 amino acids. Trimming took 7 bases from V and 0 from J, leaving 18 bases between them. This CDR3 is CASTEFGSPLNTEAFF. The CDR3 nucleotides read TGTGCCAGCACCGAATTCGGGTCGCCATTGAACACTGAAGCTTTCTTT.

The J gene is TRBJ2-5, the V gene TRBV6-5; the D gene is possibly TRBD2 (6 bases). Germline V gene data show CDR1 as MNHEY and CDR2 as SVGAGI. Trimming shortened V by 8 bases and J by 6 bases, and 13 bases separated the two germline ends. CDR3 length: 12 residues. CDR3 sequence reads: CASGAGWQTQYF. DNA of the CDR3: TGTGCCAGCGGGGCGGGATGGCAGACCCAGTACTTC.

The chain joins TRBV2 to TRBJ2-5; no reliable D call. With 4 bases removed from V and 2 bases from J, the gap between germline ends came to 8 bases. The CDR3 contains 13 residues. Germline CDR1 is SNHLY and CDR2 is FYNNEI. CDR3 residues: CASSGRRQETQYF. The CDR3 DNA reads TGTGCCAGCAGTGGCAGGCGACAAGAGACCCAGTACTTC. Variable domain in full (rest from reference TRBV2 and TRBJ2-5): EPEVTQTPSHQVTQMGQEVILRCVPISNHLYFYWYRQILGQKVEFLVSFYNNEISEKSEIFDDQFSVERPDGSNFTLKIRSTKLEDSAMYFCASSGRRQETQYFGPGTRLLVL.